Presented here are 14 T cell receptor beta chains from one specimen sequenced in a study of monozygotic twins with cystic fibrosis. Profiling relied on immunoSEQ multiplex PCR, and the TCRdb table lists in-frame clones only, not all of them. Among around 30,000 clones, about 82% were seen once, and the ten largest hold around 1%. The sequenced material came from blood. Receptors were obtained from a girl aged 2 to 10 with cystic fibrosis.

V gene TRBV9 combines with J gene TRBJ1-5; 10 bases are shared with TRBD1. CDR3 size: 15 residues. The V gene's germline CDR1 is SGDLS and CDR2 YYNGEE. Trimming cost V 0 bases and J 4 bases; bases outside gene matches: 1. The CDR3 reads CASSVGTGGNQPQHF. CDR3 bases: TGTGCCAGCAGCGTAGGGACAGGGGGAAATCAGCCCCAGCATTTT.

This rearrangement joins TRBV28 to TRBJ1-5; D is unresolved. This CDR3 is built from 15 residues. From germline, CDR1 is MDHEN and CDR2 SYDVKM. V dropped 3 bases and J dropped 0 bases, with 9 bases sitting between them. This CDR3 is CASSFKAYSNQPQHF. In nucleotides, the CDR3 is TGTGCCAGCAGTTTCAAAGCTTATAGCAATCAGCCCCAGCATTTT.

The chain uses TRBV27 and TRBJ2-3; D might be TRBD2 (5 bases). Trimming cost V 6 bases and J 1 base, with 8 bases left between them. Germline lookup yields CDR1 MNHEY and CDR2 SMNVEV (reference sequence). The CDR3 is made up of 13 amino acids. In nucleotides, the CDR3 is TGTGCCAGCAGCCTGCGGGGCACAGATACGCAGTATTTT. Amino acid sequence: CASSLRGTDTQYF.

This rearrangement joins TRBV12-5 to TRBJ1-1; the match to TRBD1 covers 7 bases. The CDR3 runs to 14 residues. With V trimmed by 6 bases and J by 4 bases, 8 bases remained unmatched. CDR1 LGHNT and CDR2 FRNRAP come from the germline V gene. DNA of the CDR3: TGTGCTAGTGGCCGACAGGGACTTGGCACTGAAGCTTTCTTT. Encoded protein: CASGRQGLGTEAFF. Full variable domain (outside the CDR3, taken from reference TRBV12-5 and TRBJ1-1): DARVTQTPRHKVTEMGQEVTMRCQPILGHNTVFWYRQTMMQGLELLAYFRNRAPLDDSGMPKDRFSAEMPDATLATLKIQPSEPRDSAVYFCASGRQGLGTEAFFGQGTRLTVV.

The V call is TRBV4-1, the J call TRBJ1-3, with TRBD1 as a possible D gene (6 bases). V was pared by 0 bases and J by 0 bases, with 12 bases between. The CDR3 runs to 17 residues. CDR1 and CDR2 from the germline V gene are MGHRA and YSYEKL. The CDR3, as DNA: TGCGCCAGCAGCCAAGATGGGGGGGGCCCCTCTGGAAACACCATATATTTT. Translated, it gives CASSQDGGGPSGNTIYF.

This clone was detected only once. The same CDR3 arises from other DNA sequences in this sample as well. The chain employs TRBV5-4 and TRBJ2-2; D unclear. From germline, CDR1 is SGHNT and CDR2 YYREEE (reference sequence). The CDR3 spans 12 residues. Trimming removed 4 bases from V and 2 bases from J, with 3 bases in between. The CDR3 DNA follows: TGTGCCAGCAGCCCAAACACCGGGGAGCTGTTTTTT. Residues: CASSPNTGELFF.

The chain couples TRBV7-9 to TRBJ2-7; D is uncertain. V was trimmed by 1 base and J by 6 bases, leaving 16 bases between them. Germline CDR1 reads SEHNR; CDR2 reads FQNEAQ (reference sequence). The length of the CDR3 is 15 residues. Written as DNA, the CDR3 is TGTGCCAGCAGCTTAGGGGGTGACACTGGCGGCGAGCAGTACTTC. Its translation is CASSLGGDTGGEQYF. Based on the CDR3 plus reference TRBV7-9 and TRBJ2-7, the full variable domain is DTGVSQNPRHKITKRGQNVTFRCDPISEHNRLYWYRQTLGQGPEFLTYFQNEAQLEKSRLLSDRFSAERPKGSFSTLEIQRTEQGDSAMYLCASSLGGDTGGEQYFGPGTRLTVT.

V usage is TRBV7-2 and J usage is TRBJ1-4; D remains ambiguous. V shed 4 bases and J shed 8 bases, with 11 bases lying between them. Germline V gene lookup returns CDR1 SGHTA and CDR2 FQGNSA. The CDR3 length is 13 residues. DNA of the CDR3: TGTGCCAGCAGCTCCAGGACTCTAGAAAAACTGTTTTTT. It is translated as CASSSRTLEKLFF.

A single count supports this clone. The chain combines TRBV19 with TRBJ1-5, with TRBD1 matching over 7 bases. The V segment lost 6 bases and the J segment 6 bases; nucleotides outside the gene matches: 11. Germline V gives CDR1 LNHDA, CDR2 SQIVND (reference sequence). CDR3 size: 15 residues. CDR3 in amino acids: CASSSGGQGGQPQHF. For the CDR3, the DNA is TGTGCCAGTAGCTCAGGGGGGCAGGGGGGTCAGCCCCAGCATTTT.

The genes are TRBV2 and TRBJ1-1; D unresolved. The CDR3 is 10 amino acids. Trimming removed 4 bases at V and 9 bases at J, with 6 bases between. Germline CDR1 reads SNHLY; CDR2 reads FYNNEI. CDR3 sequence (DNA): TGTGCCAGCAGTGGGCTTAAAGCTTTCTTT. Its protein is CASSGLKAFF.

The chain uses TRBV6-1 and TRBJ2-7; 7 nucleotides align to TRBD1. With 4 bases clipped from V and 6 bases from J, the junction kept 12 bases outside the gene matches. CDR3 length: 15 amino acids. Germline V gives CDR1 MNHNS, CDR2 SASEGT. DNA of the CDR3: TGTGCCAGCAGTGTTGCGGAAGAGGGGGCTTCCGAGCAGTACTTC. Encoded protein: CASSVAEEGASEQYF.

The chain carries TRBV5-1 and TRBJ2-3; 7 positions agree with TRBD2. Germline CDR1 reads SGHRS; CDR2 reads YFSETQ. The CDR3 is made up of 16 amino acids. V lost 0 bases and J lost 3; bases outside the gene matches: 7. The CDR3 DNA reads TGCGCCAGCAGCTTGGCCCCGGGAGGCGGAACAGATACGCAGTATTTT. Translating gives CASSLAPGGGTDTQYF.

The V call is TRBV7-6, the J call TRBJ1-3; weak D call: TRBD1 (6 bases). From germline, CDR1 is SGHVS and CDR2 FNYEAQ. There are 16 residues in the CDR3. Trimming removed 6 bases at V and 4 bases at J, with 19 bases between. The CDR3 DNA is TGTGCCAGCAGTCCCACCGCAGGGGAGACGGGAAACACCATATATTTT. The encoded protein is CASSPTAGETGNTIYF. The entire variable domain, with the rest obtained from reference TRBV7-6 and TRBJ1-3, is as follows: GAGVSQSPRYKVTKRGQDVALRCDPISGHVSLYWYRQALGQGPEFLTYFNYEAQQDKSGLPNDRFSAERPEGSISTLTIQRTEQRDSAMYRCASSPTAGETGNTIYFGEGSWLTVV.

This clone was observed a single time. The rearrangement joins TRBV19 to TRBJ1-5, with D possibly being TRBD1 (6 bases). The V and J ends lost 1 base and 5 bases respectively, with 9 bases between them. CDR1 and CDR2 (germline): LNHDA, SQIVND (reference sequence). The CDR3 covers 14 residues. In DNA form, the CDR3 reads TGTGCCAGTAGTATAGTCTACAGGGATCAGCCCCAGCATTTT. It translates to CASSIVYRDQPQHF.